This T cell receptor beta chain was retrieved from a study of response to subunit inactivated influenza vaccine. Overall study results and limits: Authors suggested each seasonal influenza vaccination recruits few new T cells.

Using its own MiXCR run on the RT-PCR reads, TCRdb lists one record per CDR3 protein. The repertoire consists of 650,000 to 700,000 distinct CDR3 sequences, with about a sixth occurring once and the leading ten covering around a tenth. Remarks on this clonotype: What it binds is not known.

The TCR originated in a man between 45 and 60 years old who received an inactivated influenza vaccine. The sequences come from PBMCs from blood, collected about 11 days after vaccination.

For the CDR3, the DNA is TGCGCCAGCAGAACTAGCGGGGGGGCCGTAGATACGCAGTATTTT. It specifies CASRTSGGAVDTQYF. The rearrangement links TRBV10-2 to TRBJ2-3, with TRBD2 matching over 13 bases. In germline, CDR1 is WSHSY, CDR2 SAAADI. The CDR3 sequence is 15 residues long. V gave up 6 bases and J gave up 5 bases; unmatched junction bases: 5.